The T cell receptor beta chain described here comes from a study of response to subunit inactivated influenza vaccine. TCRdb passed the RT-PCR reads through MiXCR, listing each CDR3 protein once. The sample yields hundreds of thousands of distinct CDR3 sequences, 14% seen once. CDR3 size: 18 residues. CDR1 and CDR2 (germline): ENHRY, SYGVKD. Unmatched junction bases numbered 13, after V lost 6 bases and J lost 0 bases. This clonotype came up a few times. The chain couples TRBV10-3 to TRBJ1-2; 10 bases agree with TRBD1. The TCR comes from a man in his fifties or sixties who received an inactivated influenza vaccine. The sample in question was PBMCs from blood, obtained roughly 15 days before vaccination. CDR3 sequence reads: CAIRARPGQGKANYGYTF. The CDR3, as DNA: TGTGCCATCAGAGCAAGACCGGGACAGGGGAAAGCTAACTATGGCTACACCTTC.